The entry below describes one T cell receptor beta chain. What it recognizes is unknown. The CDR3 consists of 17 residues. Looked up from germline, CDR1 is SGHRS and CDR2 is YFSETQ. V was pared by 4 bases and J by 7 bases, with 13 bases of the junction left unmatched. The data derive from a study of T cells in narcolepsy. In the study overall: Patients with NT1 or NT2 and healthy control donors were enrolled. Notes on the study in general: Same-patient CSF and blood CD4+ T cell clonotypes included HCRT-specific and TRIB2-specific autoreactive ones. In some patient and control memory CD4+ samples, autoreactive clones were absent. Autoreactive clonotypes reportedly recurred in blood of same and different patients, not controls.

Only in-frame clones appear in the TCRdb table, and some are missing; sequencing was by immunoSEQ multiplex PCR. The data contain about 33,000 clones, roughly 90% of them seen just once; the ten biggest clones take up around 1.2%. This sequence joins TRBV5-1 and TRBJ1-6; the match to TRBD1 covers 8 bases. The source material was CD45RA- memory CD4+ T cells from PBMCs. This clonotype was sampled from a human donor with narcolepsy. CDR3 protein: CASSPQQPDRANSPLHF. Written as DNA, the CDR3 is TGCGCCAGCAGCCCCCAGCAACCGGACAGGGCGAATTCACCCCTCCACTTT. Full variable domain (outside the CDR3, taken from reference TRBV5-1 and TRBJ1-6): KAGVTQTPRYLIKTRGQQVTLSCSPISGHRSVSWYQQTPGQGLQFLFEYFSETQRNKGNFPGRFSGRQFSNSRSEMNVSTLELGDSALYLCASSPQQPDRANSPLHFGNGTRLTVT.